Listed below are T cell receptor beta chains from one sample, sequenced in a study of identical twins. TCRdb passed the 5' RACE reads through MiXCR, listing each CDR3 protein once. Among a few hundred thousand distinct CDR3 sequences listed, 15% were seen once. These data also featured in a second study, about yellow fever vaccine responses in identical twins.

Sequencing used CD4+ T cells sorted from blood. The receptor set was obtained from a young woman in good health. The CDR3 runs from the conserved cysteine through the conserved F or W. The D gene is left open where the match is weak. Expanded clones get a size class; other rows say once, few or many, or leave the size out.

J | V | D | size | CDR3 | DNA
TRBJ2-7 | TRBV28 | - | few | CASSRMSYEQYF | TGTGCCAGCAGCCGTATGTCCTACGAGCAGTACTTC
TRBJ2-5 | TRBV11-2 | TRBD1 | few | CASRNRDRGASGETQYF | TGTGCCAGCAGAAACCGGGACAGGGGTGCCTCAGGGGAGACCCAGTACTTC
TRBJ2-2 | TRBV9 | - | few | CASRGPTGPTGELFF | TGTGCCAGCAGGGGTCCGACAGGCCCCACCGGGGAGCTGTTTTTT
TRBJ1-1 | TRBV11-1 | - | - | CASSVPGLSAFF | TGTGCCAGCAGCGTCCCAGGGTTATCTGCTTTCTTT
TRBJ2-1 | TRBV6-1 | - | - | CASIRRGYNEQFF | TGTGCCAGCATCCGCAGGGGTTACAATGAGCAGTTCTTC
TRBJ2-7 | TRBV19 | - | few | CASSLIDRDGDYEQYF | TGTGCCAGTAGTTTGATTGACCGGGACGGAGACTACGAGCAGTACTTC
TRBJ2-5 | TRBV24-1 | TRBD1 | - | CATSDYPRGTGEETQYF | TGTGCCACCAGTGATTACCCCAGGGGGACAGGGGAAGAGACCCAGTACTTC
TRBJ2-1 | TRBV7-3 | TRBD2 | - | CASSRAGDSAEQFF | TGTGCCAGCAGCAGAGCGGGAGATTCGGCTGAGCAGTTCTTC
TRBJ1-4 | TRBV29-1 | - | - | CRVEAGGANEKLFF | TGCAGAGTTGAGGCCGGGGGAGCTAATGAAAAACTGTTTTTT
TRBJ1-2 | TRBV29-1 | - | - | CSVDDGTGTNYGYTF | TGCAGCGTTGATGATGGGACGGGGACTAACTATGGCTACACCTTC
TRBJ2-3 | TRBV20-1 | TRBD1 | few | CSAPDRASTDTQYF | TGCAGTGCCCCGGACAGGGCTAGCACAGATACGCAGTATTTT
TRBJ2-1 | TRBV12-3/TRBV12-4 | - | - | CASSATGRDDEQFF | TGTGCCAGCAGTGCGACAGGGAGGGACGATGAGCAGTTCTTC
TRBJ2-2 | TRBV6-5 | - | few | CASSRAGGELFF | TGTGCCAGCAGTCGGGCCGGCGGGGAGCTGTTTTTT
TRBJ2-7 | TRBV6-1 | - | - | CASSVLPAVSYEQYF | TGTGCCAGCAGTGTTTTGCCAGCTGTCTCCTACGAGCAGTACTTC
TRBJ2-5 | TRBV28 | TRBD1 | - | CASSFRGRVGQETQYF | TGTGCCAGCAGTTTCAGGGGGCGCGTCGGCCAAGAGACCCAGTACTTC
TRBJ2-1 | TRBV12-5 | TRBD1 | - | CASALRGNRDRGTNEQFF | TGTGCTAGTGCACTGAGGGGAAACCGGGACAGGGGGACAAATGAGCAGTTCTTC
TRBJ2-1 | TRBV4-2 | TRBD2 | few | CASSQDMPGLAQTYNEQFF | TGTGCCAGCAGCCAAGACATGCCGGGACTAGCCCAGACCTACAATGAGCAGTTCTTC
TRBJ2-1 | TRBV24-1 | - | - | CATSGTGDYNEQFF | TGTGCCACCAGTGGGACGGGAGATTACAATGAGCAGTTCTTC
TRBJ1-2 | TRBV12-3/TRBV12-4 | TRBD1 | few | CASSPSDRGLFYTF | TGTGCCAGCAGTCCCTCGGACAGGGGGCTATTCTACACCTTC
TRBJ2-7 | TRBV5-1 | - | - | CASSLSGTFYEQYF | TGCGCCAGCAGCCTAAGCGGTACATTTTACGAGCAGTACTTC
TRBJ2-7 | TRBV20-1 | - | few | CSAVQAPQGRILTYEQYF | TGCAGTGCTGTCCAGGCGCCCCAAGGACGGATCTTAACCTACGAGCAGTACTTC
TRBJ2-5 | TRBV7-9 | - | few | CASSLGLHGETQYF | TGTGCCAGCAGCTTAGGACTACATGGAGAGACCCAGTACTTC
TRBJ1-5 | TRBV4-2 | - | few | CASSQGQPLNQPQHF | TGTGCCAGCAGCCAAGGACAGCCCTTAAATCAGCCCCAGCATTTT
TRBJ2-7 | TRBV7-6 | - | - | CASSLAPGSEQYF | TGTGCCAGCAGCTTAGCGCCGGGTTCCGAGCAGTACTTC
TRBJ2-1 | TRBV10-3 | - | few | CAISGGDNEQFF | TGTGCCATCTCTGGTGGAGACAATGAGCAGTTCTTC
TRBJ1-1 | TRBV4-1 | TRBD1 | - | CASSQGQGRGTEAFF | TGCGCCAGCAGCCAAGGACAGGGGCGAGGCACTGAAGCTTTCTTT
TRBJ2-6 | TRBV12-3/TRBV12-4 | - | few | CASIKQGSGANVLTF | TGTGCCAGCATCAAACAGGGCTCTGGGGCCAACGTCCTGACTTTC
TRBJ2-2 | TRBV5-1 | TRBD1 | many | CASSSTGANTGELFF | TGCGCCAGCAGCTCAACAGGGGCGAACACCGGGGAGCTGTTTTTT
TRBJ1-5 | TRBV12-3/TRBV12-4 | - | - | CASSDYAGKDQPQHF | TGTGCCAGCAGTGATTACGCGGGGAAGGATCAGCCCCAGCATTTT